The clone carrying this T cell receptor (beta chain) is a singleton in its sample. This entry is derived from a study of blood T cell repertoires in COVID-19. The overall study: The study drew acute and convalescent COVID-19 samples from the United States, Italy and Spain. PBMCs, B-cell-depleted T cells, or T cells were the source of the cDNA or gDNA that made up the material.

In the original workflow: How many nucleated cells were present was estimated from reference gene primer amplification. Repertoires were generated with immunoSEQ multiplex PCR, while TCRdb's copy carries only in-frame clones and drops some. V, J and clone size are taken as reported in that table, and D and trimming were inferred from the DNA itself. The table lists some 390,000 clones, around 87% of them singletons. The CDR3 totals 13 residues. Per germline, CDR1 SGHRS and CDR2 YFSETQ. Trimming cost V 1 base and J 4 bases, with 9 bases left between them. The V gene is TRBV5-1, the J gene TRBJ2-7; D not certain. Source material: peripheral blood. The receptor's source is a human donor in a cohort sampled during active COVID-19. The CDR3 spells CASSLSLRYEQYF. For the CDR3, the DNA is TGCGCCAGCAGCTTGAGCCTCCGTTACGAGCAGTACTTC. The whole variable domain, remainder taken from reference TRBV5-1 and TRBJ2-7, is KAGVTQTPRYLIKTRGQQVTLSCSPISGHRSVSWYQQTPGQGLQFLFEYFSETQRNKGNFPGRFSGRQFSNSRSEMNVSTLELGDSALYLCASSLSLRYEQYFGPGTRLTVT.